This TCR beta chain is drawn from a study of vaccination and CD4 T cells after COVID-19. Study-level background: Stimulation of the cells used overlapping spike peptide pools from SARS-CoV-2 and from the common cold coronaviruses HCoV-NL63, HCoV-OC43 and HCoV-229E.

This clonotype was picked up one time. The target antigen is unknown. Treatment of the sample: approximately nine-day PBMC culture with coronavirus spike peptide pools or control peptides (ViraFEST assay). Sequencing of the DNA from cultured CD4+ T cells was carried out with the Oncomine TCR Beta short-read assay. TCRdb independently ran MiXCR on the PCR reads; one entry per CDR3 protein. The table has about 30,000 distinct CDR3 sequences, 55% to 80% seen once. Trimming took off 0 bases at V and 4 bases at J, with 16 bases between the two ends. The CDR3 runs to 16 residues. The germline V gene has CDR1 SGHRS and CDR2 YFSETQ.

The chain is built from TRBV5-1 and TRBJ1-2; unclear D gene. Source: CD4+ T cells from blood, cultured in vitro, taken after SARS-CoV-2 vaccination. This TCR came from a human donor who received a COVID-19 vaccine. The CDR3 is CASSLAERQEGYGYTF. The CDR3 coding sequence is TGCGCCAGCAGCTTGGCCGAGCGGCAGGAGGGCTATGGCTACACCTTC.